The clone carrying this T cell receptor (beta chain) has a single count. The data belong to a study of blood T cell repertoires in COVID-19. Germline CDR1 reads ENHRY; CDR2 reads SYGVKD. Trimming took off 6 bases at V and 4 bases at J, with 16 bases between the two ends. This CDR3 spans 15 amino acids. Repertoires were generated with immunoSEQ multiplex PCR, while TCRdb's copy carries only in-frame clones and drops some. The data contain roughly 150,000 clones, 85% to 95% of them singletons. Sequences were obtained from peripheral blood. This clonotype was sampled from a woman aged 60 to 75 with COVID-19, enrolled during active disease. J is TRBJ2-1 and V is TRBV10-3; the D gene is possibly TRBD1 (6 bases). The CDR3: CAISPLGQIYNEQFF. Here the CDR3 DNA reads TGTGCCATCAGCCCTCTAGGACAGATTTACAATGAGCAGTTCTTC.